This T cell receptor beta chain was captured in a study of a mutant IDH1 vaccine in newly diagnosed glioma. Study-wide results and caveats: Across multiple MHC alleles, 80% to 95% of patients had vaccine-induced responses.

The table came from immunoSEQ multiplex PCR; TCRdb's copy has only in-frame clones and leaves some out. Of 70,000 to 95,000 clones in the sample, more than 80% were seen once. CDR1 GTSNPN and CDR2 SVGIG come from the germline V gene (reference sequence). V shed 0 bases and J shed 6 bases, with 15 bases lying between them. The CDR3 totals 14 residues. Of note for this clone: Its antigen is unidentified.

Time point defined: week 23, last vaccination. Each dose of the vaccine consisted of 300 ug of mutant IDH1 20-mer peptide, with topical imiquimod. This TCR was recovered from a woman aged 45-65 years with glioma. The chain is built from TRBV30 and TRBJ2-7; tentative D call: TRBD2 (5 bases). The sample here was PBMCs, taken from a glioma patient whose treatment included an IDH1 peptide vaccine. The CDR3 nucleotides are TGTGCCTGGAGTGTCATAGTGGGAGTGGGCGAGCAGTACTTC. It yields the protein CAWSVIVGVGEQYF.